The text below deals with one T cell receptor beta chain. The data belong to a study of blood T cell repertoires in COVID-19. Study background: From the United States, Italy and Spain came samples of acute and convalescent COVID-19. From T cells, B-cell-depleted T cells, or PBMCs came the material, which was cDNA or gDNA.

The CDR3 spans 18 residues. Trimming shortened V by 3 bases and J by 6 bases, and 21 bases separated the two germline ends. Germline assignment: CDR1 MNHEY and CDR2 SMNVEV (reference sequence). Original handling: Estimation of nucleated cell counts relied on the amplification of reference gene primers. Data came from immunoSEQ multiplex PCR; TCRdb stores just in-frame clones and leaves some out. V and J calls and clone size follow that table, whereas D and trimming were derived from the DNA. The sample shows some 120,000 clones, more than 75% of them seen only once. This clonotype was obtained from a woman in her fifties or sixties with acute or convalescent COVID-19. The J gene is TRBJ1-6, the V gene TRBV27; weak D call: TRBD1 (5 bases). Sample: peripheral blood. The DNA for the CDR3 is TGTGCCAGCAGTTTTACGCTCCGGGGGAGAGGGCTTAATTCACCCCTCCACTTT. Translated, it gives CASSFTLRGRGLNSPLHF.